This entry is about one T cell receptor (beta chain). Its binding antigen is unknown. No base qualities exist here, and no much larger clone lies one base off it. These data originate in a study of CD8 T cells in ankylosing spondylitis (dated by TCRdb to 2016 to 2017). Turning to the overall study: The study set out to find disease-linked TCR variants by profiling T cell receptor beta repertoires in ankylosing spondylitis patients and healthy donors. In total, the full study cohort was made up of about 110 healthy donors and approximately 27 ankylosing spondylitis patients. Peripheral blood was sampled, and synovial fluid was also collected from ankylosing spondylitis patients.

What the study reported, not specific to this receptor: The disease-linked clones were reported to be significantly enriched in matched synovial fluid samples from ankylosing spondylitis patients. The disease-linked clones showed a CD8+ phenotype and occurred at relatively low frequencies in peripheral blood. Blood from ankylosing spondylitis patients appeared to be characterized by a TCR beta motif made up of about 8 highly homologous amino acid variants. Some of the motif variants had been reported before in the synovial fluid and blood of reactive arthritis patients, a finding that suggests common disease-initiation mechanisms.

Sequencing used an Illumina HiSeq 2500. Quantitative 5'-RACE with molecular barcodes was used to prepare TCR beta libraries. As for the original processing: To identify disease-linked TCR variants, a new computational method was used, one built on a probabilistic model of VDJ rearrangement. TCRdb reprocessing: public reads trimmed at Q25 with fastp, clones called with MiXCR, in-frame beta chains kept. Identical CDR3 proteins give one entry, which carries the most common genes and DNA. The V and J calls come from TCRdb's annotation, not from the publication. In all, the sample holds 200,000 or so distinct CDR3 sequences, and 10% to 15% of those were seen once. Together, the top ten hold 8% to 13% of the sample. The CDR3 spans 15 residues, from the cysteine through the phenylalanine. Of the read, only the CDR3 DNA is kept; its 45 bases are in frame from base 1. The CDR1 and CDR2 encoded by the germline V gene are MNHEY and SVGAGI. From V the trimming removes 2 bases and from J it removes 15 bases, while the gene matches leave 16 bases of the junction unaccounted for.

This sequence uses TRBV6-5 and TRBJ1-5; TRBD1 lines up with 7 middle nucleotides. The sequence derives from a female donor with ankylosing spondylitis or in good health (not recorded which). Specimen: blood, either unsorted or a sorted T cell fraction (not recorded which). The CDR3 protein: CASSYTAGTDHPRHF. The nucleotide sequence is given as TGTGCCAGCAGTTACACTGCCGGGACAGATCATCCTCGGCATTTT.